This T cell receptor beta chain was observed in a study of vaccination effects on CD4 cells after COVID-19 (dated by TCRdb to 2022 to 2024). For the study in its entirety: Across the study, the median time from the second dose to post-vaccine sampling was 72 days (range 14 to 241). SARS-CoV-2 spike-specific CD4+ TCR repertoires from before and after mRNA vaccination were compared in COVID-19 convalescent patients and in infection-naive vaccine recipients. Altogether, roughly 10 COVID-19 convalescent patients and several SARS-CoV-2-naive healthy vaccine recipients made up the full study. Cultures from other donors in the study were sequenced using the Oncomine TCR Beta short-read assay on an Illumina iSeq 100.

The germline V end is reduced by 5 bases and the J end by 6 bases; junction bases left unmatched: 15. Including the terminal cysteine and phenylalanine, the CDR3 comprises 17 residues. CDR3 DNA is the only sequence kept; it has 51 bases, read in frame from the first base. Looking up the germline V gene (reference sequence) yields CDR1 LNHDA and CDR2 SQIVND. The paper as a whole reports these results and caveats: Among healthy vaccine recipients, nearly all vaccine-induced clones were SARS-CoV-2 mono-reactive, and only 1 of 255 was cross-reactive with common cold coronaviruses. The study was limited by a small number of convalescent patients and lacked early post-infection timepoints. At late post-vaccination timepoints, both infection-induced and vaccine-induced clones showed marked clonal contraction, consistent with waning T cell responses.

Libraries came from the immunoSEQ multiplex PCR assay. DNA from the cultured, isolated CD4+ T cells was subjected to TCR beta CDR3 sequencing. In the paper's pipeline: Non-productive TCR sequences were removed and reads were trimmed to the CDR3 region, keeping CDR3s of at least 7 amino acids. The MANAFEST web app was used to identify antigen-specific clonotypes by comparing expansion in peptide wells with expansion in reference cultures. To count as positive, a clone had to show expansion at FDR<0.05 compared with the reference and with all other wells, an odds ratio above 5, and a frequency above 0.1% in two replicate wells. Cross-reactive clonotypes were defined as significantly expanded in SARS-CoV-2 spike wells and in at least one common cold coronavirus spike condition. CDR3 similarity was assessed by Levenshtein distance with the stringdist R package, and unrooted trees were built with ape in R 3.6.1. This is the immuneACCESS table as TCRdb keeps it, with only in-frame sequences that have V and J called. A part of the clones is gone; compared with another copy, unresolved V genes explain less than half, and the rest is unexplained. V and J calls and clone size follow that table, whereas D and trimming were derived from the DNA. The table for this sample lists about 80,000 clones; around four fifths of them were counted only once. The top ten clones comprise around 1% of the sample.

In the ViraFEST assay, PBMC were stimulated with viral peptide pools, and antigen-specific CD4+ T cell clonotypes were then identified by expansion using TCR sequencing. After less than 13 days of culture, CD4+ T cells were isolated with the EasySep CD4+ T cell isolation kit. Participants received two doses of either the BNT162b2 or the mRNA-1273 mRNA SARS-CoV-2 vaccine. None of the healthy vaccine recipients had a prior SARS-CoV-2 infection, which was confirmed by nucleocapsid antibody tests that came back negative both before and after vaccination. Each well held two million PBMC cultured in IMDM containing approximately 5% human AB serum, around 9.3 IU/ml IL-2 and gentamicin, along with 10 ug/ml peptides. On days 3 and 7, half of the culture medium was replaced with fresh IL-2-containing medium. Unless noted otherwise, every peptide stimulation condition was cultured in triplicate wells. PBMC were separated from whole blood using Ficoll-Paque Plus gradient centrifugation and were then either cryopreserved at -140C or used fresh. Overlapping peptide pools spanned the spike proteins of SARS-CoV-2 and the common cold coronaviruses HCoV-NL63, HCoV-OC43 and HCoV-229E. The QIAamp micro DNA kit was used to extract genomic DNA from the cultured CD4+ T cells.

A note on this clone: The clone's antigen remains unknown. The sample holds no much larger clone one base away, and base qualities are not on file.

The receptor chain draws on TRBV19 and TRBJ1-5, and TRBD1 matches 8 of the central bases. The material sequenced was CD4+ T cells from PBMCs cultured with HCoV-OC43 spike peptides, taken after COVID-19 vaccination. Reading the label with the study, this specimen's cell subset or site is: HCoV-OC43 spike overlapping peptide pool stimulation. This TCR was sampled from a human donor who received a COVID-19 vaccine. The CDR3 protein: CASSPSFRGPAGQPQHF. The base sequence is TGTGCCAGTAGTCCCTCCTTCAGGGGGCCTGCAGGTCAGCCCCAGCATTTT.